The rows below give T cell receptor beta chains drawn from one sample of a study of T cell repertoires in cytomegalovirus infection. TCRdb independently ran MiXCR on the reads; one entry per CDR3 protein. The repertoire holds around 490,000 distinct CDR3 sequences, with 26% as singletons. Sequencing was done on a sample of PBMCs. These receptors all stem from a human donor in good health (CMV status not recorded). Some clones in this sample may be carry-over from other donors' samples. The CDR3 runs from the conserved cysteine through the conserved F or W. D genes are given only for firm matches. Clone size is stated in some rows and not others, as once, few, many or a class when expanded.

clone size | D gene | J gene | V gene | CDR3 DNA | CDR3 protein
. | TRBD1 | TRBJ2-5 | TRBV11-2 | TGTGCCAGCAGCTTAGGAATCCTTAGGACAGGGGTTCCAGAGACCCAGTACTTC | CASSLGILRTGVPETQYF
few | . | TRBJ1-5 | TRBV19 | TGTGCCAGTAGTATTTTACAGGGCGATCAGCCCCAGCATTTT | CASSILQGDQPQHF
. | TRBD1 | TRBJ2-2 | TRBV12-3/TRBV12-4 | TGTGCCAGCAGTCCCCGGACAGGGGGCGACGGCACCGGGGAGCTGTTTTTT | CASSPRTGGDGTGELFF
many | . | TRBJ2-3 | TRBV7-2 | TGTGCCAGCAGCTTGTCTCGGGCCGGTAATACGCAGTATTTT | CASSLSRAGNTQYF
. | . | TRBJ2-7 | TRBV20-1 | TGCAGTGCTAGTCTTCCCCTGGGTTCCTACGAGCAGTACTTC | CSASLPLGSYEQYF
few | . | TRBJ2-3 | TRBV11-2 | TGTGCCAGCAGCTTAGACCCGCGGTTGGGCACAGATACGCAGTATTTT | CASSLDPRLGTDTQYF
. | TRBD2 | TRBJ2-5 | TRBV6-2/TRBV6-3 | TGTGCCAGCAGTTACTTCCCTAGCGGGAGGGTAGGGGAGACCCAGTACTTC | CASSYFPSGRVGETQYF
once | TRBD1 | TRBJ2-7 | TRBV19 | TGTGCCAGTAGTACGCGACAGGGAACCTCCTACGAGCAGTACTTC | CASSTRQGTSYEQYF
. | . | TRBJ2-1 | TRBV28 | TGTGCCAGCAGTTTTTCGGGAGCAATCTCCTACAATGAGCAGTTCTTC | CASSFSGAISYNEQFF
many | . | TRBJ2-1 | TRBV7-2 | TGTGCCAGCAGCTTAGACAGGCTTGAGAATGAGCAGTTCTTC | CASSLDRLENEQFF
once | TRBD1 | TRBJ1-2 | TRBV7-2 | TGTGCCAGCAGGCTAGAGACAGGGGTTCACTATGGCTACACCTTC | CASRLETGVHYGYTF
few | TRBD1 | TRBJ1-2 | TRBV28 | TGTGCCAGCAGTGGGACAGGGAGAGAGGGCTACACCTTC | CASSGTGREGYTF